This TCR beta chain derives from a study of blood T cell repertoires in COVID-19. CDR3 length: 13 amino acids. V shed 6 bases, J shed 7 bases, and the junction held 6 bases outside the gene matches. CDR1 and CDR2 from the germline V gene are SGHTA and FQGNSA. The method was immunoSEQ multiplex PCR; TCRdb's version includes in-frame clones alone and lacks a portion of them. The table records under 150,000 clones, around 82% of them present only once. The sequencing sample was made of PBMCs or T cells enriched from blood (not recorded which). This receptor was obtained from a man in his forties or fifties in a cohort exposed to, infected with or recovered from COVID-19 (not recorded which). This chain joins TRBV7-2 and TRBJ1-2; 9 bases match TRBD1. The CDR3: CASSSGTGIGYTF. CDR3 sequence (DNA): TGTGCCAGCAGTTCAGGGACAGGGATTGGCTACACCTTC. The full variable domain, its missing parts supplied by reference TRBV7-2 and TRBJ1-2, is GAGVSQSPSNKVTEKGKDVELRCDPISGHTALYWYRQSLGQGLEFLIYFQGNSAPDKSGLPSDRFSAERTGGSVSTLTIQRTQQEDSAVYLCASSSGTGIGYTFGSGTRLTVV.